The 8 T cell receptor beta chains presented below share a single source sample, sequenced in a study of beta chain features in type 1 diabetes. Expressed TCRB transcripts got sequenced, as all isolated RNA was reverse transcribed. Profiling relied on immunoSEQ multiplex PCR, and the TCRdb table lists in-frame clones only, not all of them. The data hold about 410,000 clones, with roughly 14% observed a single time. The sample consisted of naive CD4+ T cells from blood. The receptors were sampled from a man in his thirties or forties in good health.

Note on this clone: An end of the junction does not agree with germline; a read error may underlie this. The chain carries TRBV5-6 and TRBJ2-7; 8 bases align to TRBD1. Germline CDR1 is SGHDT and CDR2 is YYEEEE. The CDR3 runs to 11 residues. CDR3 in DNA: TGTGCCAGCAGCGAAGGACAGGGTTTACTTTTC. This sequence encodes CASSEGQGLLF.

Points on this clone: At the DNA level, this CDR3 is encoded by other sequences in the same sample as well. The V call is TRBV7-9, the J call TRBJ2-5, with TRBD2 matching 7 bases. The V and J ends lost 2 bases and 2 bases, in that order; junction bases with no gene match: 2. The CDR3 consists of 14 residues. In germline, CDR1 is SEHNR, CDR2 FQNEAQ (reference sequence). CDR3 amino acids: CASSLTSVQETQYF. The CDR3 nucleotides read TGTGCCAGCAGCTTAACTAGCGTACAAGAGACCCAGTACTTC.

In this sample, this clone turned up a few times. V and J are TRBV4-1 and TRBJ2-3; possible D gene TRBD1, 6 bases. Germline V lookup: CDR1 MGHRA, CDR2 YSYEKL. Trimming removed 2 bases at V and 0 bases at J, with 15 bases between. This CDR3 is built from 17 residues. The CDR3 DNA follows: TGCGCCAGCAGCCAAAGTCTCTTTACAGGGAGCACAGATACGCAGTATTTT. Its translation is CASSQSLFTGSTDTQYF.

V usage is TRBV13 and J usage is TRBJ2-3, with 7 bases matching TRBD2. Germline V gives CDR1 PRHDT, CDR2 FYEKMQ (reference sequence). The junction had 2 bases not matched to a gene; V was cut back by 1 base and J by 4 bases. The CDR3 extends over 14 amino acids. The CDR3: CASSLAGGPDTQYF. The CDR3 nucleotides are TGTGCCAGCAGCTTAGCGGGAGGACCAGATACGCAGTATTTT.

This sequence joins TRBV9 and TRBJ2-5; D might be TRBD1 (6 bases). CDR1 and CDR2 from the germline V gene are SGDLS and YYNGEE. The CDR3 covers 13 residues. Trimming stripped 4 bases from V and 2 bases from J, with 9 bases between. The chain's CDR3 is CASSPGQQETQYF. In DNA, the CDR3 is TGTGCCAGCAGCCCCGGACAGCAAGAGACCCAGTACTTC.

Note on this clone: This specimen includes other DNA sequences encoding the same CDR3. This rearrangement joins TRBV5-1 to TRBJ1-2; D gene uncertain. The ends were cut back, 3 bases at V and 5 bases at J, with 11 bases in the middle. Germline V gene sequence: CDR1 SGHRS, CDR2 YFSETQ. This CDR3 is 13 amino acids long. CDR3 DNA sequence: TGCGCCAGCAGCTCGGACGGCCCGTATGGCTACACCTTC. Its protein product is CASSSDGPYGYTF.

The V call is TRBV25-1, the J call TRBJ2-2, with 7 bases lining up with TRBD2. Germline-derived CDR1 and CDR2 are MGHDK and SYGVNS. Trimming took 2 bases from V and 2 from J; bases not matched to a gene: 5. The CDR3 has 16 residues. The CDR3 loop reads CASSEELAANTGELFF. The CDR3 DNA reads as TGTGCCAGCAGTGAAGAGCTAGCGGCAAACACCGGGGAGCTGTTTTTT. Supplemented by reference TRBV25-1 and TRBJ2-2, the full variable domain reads EADIYQTPRYLVIGTGKKITLECSQTMGHDKMYWYQQDPGMELHLIHYSYGVNSTEKGDLSSESTVSRIRTEHFPLTLESARPSHTSQYLCASSEELAANTGELFFGEGSRLTVL.

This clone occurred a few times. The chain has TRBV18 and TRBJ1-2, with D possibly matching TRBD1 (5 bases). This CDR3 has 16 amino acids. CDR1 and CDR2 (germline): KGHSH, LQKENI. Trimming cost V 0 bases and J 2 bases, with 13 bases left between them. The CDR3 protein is CASSPPPVEGNYGYTF. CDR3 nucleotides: TGTGCCAGCTCACCACCGCCGGTGGAGGGGAACTATGGCTACACCTTC.